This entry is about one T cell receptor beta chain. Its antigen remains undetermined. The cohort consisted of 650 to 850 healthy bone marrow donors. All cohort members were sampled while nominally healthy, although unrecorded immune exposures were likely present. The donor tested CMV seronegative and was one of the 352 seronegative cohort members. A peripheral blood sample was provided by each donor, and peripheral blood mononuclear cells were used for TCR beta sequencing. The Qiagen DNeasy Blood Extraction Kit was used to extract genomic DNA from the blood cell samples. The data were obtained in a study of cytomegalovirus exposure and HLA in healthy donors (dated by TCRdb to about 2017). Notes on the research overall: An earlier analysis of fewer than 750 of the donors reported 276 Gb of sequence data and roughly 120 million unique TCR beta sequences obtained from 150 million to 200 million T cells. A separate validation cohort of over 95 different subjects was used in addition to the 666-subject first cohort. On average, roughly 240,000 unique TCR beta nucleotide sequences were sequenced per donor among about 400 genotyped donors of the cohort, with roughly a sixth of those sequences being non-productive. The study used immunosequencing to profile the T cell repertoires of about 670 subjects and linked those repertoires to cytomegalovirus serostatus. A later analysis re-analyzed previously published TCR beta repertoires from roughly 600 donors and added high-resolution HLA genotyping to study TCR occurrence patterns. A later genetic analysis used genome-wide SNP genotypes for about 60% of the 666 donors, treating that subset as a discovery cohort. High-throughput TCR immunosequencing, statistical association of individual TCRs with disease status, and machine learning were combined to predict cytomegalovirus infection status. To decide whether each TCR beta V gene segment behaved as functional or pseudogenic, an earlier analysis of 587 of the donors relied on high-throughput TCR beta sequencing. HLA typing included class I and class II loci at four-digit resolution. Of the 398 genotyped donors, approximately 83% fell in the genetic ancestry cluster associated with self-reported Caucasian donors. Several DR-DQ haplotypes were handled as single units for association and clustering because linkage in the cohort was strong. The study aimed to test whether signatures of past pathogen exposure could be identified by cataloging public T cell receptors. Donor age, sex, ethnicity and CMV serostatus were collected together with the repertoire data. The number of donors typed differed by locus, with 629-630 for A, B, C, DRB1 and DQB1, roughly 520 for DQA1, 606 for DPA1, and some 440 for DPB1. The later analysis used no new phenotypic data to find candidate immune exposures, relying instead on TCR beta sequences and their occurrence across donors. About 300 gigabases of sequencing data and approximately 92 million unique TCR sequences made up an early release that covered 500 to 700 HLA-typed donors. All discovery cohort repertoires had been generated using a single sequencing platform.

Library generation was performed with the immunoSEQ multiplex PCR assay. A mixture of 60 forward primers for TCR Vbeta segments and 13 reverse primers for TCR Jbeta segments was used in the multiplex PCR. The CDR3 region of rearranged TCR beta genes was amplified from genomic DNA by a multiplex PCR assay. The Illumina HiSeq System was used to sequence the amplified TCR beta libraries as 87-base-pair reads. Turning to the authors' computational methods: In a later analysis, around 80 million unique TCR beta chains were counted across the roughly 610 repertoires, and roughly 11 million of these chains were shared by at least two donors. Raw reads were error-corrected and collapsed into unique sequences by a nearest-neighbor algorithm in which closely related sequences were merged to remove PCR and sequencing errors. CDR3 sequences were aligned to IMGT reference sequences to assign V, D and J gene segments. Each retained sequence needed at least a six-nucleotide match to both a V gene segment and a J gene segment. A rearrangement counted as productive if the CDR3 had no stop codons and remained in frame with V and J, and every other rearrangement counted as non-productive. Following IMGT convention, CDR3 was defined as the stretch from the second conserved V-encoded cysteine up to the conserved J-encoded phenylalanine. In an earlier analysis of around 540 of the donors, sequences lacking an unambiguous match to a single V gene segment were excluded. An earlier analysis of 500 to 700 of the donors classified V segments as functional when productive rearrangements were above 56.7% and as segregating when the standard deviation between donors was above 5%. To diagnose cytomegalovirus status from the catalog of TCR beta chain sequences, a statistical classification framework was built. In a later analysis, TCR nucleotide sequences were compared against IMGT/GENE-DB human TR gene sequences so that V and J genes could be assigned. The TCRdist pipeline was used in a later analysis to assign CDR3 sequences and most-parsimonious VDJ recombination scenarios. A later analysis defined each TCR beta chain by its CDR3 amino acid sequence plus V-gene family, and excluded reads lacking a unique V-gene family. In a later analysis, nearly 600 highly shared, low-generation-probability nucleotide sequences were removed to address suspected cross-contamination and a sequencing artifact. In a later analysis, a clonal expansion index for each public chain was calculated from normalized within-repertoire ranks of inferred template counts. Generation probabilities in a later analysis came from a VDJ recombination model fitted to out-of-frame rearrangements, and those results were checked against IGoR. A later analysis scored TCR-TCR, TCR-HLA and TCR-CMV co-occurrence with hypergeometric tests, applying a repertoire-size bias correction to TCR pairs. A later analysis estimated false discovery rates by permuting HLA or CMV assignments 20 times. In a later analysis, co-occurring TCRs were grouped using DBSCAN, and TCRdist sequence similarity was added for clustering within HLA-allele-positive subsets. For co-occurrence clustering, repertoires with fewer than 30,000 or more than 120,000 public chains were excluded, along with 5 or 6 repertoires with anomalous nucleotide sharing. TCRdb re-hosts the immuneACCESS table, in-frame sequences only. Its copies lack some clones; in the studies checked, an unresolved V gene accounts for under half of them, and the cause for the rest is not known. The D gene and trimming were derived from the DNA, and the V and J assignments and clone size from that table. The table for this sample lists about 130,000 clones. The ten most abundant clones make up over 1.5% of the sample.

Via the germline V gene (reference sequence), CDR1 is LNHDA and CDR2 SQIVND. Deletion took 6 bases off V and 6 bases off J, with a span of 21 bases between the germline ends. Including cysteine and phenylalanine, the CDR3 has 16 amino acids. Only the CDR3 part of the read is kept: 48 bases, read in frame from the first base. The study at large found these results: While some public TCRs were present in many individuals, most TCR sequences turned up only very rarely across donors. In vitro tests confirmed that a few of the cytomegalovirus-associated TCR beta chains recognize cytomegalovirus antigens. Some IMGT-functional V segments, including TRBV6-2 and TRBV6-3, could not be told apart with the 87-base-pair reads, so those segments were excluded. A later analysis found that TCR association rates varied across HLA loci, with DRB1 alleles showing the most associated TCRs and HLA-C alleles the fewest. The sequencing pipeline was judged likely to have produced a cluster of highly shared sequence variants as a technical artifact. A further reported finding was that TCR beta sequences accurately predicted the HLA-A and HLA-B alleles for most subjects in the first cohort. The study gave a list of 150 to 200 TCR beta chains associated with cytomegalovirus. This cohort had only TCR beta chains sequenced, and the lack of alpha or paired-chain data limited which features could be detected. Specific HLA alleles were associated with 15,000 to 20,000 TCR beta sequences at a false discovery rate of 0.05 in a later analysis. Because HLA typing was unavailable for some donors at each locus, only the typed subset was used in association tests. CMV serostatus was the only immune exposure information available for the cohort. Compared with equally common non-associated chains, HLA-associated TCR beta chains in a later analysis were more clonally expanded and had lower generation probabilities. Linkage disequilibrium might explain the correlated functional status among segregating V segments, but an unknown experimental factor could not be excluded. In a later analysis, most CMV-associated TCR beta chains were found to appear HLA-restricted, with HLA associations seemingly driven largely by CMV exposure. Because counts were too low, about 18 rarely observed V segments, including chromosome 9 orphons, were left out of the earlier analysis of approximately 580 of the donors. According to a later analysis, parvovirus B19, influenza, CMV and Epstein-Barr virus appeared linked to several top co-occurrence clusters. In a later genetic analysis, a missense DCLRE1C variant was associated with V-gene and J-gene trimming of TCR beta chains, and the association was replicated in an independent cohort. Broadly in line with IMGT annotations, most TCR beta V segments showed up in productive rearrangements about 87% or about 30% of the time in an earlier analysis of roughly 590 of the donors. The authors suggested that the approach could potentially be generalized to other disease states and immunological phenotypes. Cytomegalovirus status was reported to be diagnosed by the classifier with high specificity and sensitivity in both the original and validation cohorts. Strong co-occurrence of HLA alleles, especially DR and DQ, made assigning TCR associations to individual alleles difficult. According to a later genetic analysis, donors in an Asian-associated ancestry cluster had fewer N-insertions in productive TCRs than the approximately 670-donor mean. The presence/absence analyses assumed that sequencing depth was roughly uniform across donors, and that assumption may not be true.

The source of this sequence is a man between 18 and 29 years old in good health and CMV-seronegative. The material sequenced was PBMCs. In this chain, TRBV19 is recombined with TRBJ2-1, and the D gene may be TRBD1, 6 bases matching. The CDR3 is CASSGPTGLLVNEQFF. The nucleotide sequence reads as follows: TGTGCCAGTAGCGGCCCTACAGGGCTACTGGTCAATGAGCAGTTCTTC.